The clone carrying this T cell receptor beta chain came up many times. Its antigen is unknown. The data are from a study of molecular identifiers for immune sequencing clone quantification. The bulk TCR libraries were made with methods described before and with listed TCR primers. One entry per CDR3 protein results from TCRdb running MiXCR on the PCR reads. Of 400,000 to 600,000 distinct CDR3 sequences in the sample, 25% were seen once. V dropped 2 bases and J dropped 0; count of bases not matched to a gene: 5. The CDR3 is 16 amino acids. Germline V gene sequence: CDR1 MNHEY, CDR2 SVGAGI. Notes on the study in general: The sizes of highly expanded clones could be underestimated when identical TCR molecules share a barcode.

The origin of this receptor is a human donor in good health. Some libraries in this study had Jurkat cell RNA spiked in. The sequenced sample consisted of naive CD8+ T cells from blood, with Jurkat cell RNA spiked in. Specified subset: FACS-sorted CD8+CD4-CCR7+CD45RA+ naive T cells. The J gene is TRBJ2-3, the V gene TRBV6-5, with TRBD2 identical over 7 bases. Here the CDR3 DNA reads TGTGCCAGCAGTTACGGGCCTAGCGGAAGCACAGATACGCAGTATTTT. Its protein is CASSYGPSGSTDTQYF.